The 28 T cell receptor beta chains reported below all come from one sample, sequenced in a study of early T cells in non-severe SARS-CoV-2 infection. In TCRdb, the 5' RACE reads were re-called with MiXCR into one record per CDR3 protein. The table lists fewer than 130,000 distinct CDR3 sequences, around 12% of them singletons, with 3% to 4.5% in the top ten. The sample was whole blood, taken at baseline. The source is an adult who was a healthcare worker with PCR-confirmed SARS-CoV-2 infection or an uninfected control (not recorded which).

This clonotype came up many times. The rearrangement uses TRBV12-3 or TRBV12-4 and TRBJ1-5; no clear D gene. This CDR3 is 11 amino acids long. V was cut by 3 bases and J by 6 bases, with 3 bases left in between. CDR3 DNA: TGTGCCAGCAGTTTGGGTCAGCCCCAGCATTTT. It yields the protein CASSLGQPQHF.

In this sample, this clonotype turned up many times. This chain links TRBV7-3 with TRBJ1-5; no firm D call. Germline V gives CDR1 SGHTA, CDR2 FQGTGA. V was trimmed by 5 bases and J by 0 bases, leaving 14 bases between them. CDR3 length: 16 amino acids. Written as DNA, the CDR3 is TGTGCCAGCAGCCCCTCGTGGGCAGATAGCAATCAGCCCCAGCATTTT. This sequence encodes CASSPSWADSNQPQHF.

The chain has TRBV4-1 and TRBJ1-4, with 9 positions matching TRBD1. The ends lost 0 bases at V and 8 bases at J; junction bases unmatched: 7. The CDR3 runs 16 residues. CDR1 is MGHRA and CDR2 is YSYEKL in the germline V gene. CDR3 sequence: CASSQDPLTGGEKLFF. CDR3 in DNA: TGCGCCAGCAGCCAAGATCCCTTGACAGGGGGAGAAAAACTGTTTTTT.

This clonotype appeared a few times. This chain uses TRBV7-9 with TRBJ1-5; 9 nucleotides line up with TRBD1. Trimming at V came to 8 bases and at J to 3 bases, leaving 5 bases not matched to a gene. This CDR3 spans 14 amino acids. CDR1 and CDR2 from the germline V gene are SEHNR and FQNEAQ (reference sequence). CDR3 coding DNA: TGTGCCAGCGGCCGGACAGGGGACAATCAGCCCCAGCATTTT. This translates into CASGRTGDNQPQHF. Using reference TRBV7-9 and TRBJ1-5 for the parts outside the CDR3, the full variable domain is DTGVSQNPRHKITKRGQNVTFRCDPISEHNRLYWYRQTLGQGPEFLTYFQNEAQLEKSRLLSDRFSAERPKGSFSTLEIQRTEQGDSAMYLCASGRTGDNQPQHFGDGTRLSIL.

This sequence joins TRBV15 and TRBJ2-7; TRBD1 might be the D (6 bases). CDR1 and CDR2 from the germline V gene are LNHNV and YYDKDF (reference sequence). The germline V and J ends were trimmed by 2 bases and 5 bases, with 16 bases remaining between them. This CDR3 has 15 amino acids. The chain's CDR3 is CATSRPGQHANEQYF. CDR3 nucleotides: TGTGCCACCAGCAGACCTGGACAGCACGCAAACGAGCAGTACTTC.

J is TRBJ2-7 and V is TRBV27; D might be TRBD1 (6 bases). The CDR3 is 15 amino acids. V lost 5 bases and J 3 bases, leaving 17 bases between the germline ends. The germline V gene encodes CDR1 MNHEY and CDR2 SMNVEV (reference sequence). In nucleotides, the CDR3 is TGTGCCAGCAGTCCTCTTTTTGGACAGTACTACGAGCAGTACTTC. The encoded protein is CASSPLFGQYYEQYF.

The V gene is TRBV6-5, the J gene TRBJ1-1; D not certain. Looked up from germline, CDR1 is MNHEY and CDR2 is SVGAGI. V lost 0 bases and J lost 2, with 4 bases in between. This CDR3 comprises 13 residues. CDR3 sequence: CASSYSSNTEAFF. CDR3 in DNA: TGTGCCAGCAGTTACTCGAGCAACACTGAAGCTTTCTTT.

This clonotype has more than one count but fewer than ten. V gene TRBV25-1 combines with J gene TRBJ1-3, with D possibly being TRBD1 (6 bases). The CDR3 consists of 16 residues. Germline V gene lookup returns CDR1 MGHDK and CDR2 SYGVNS. V was pared by 1 base and J by 0 bases, with 10 bases between. CDR3 protein: CASSELGDISGNTIYF. The CDR3 DNA sequence: TGTGCCAGCAGTGAATTGGGGGACATCTCTGGAAACACCATATATTTT.

The chain recombines TRBV5-1 with TRBJ2-3, with 11 bases aligning to TRBD2. V lost 0 bases, J lost 5 bases, and 2 bases stayed unmatched. Germline CDR1 SGHRS, CDR2 YFSETQ. This CDR3 has 15 residues. CDR3 nucleotide sequence: TGCGCCAGCAGCTTGGGAGGGACTAGCGGAGATACGCAGTATTTT. It is translated as CASSLGGTSGDTQYF.

Ten or more counts support this clonotype. The chain employs TRBV29-1 and TRBJ2-5, with D hard to call. From germline, CDR1 is SQVTM and CDR2 ANQGSEA. The CDR3 contains 13 residues. Trimming took 6 bases from V and 1 from J, leaving 12 bases between them. The CDR3 sequence is CSVSVASQETQYF. For the CDR3, the DNA is TGCAGCGTCTCGGTCGCCAGCCAAGAGACCCAGTACTTC.

This clonotype was counted between two and nine times. The chain combines TRBV18 with TRBJ1-2; 10 bases agree with TRBD1. The V and J ends lost 4 bases and 7 bases, in that order; junction bases with no gene match: 3. Germline-derived CDR1 and CDR2 are KGHSH and LQKENI. This CDR3 region has 13 residues. In nucleotides, the CDR3 is TGTGCCAGCTCACTAGACAGGGGGCCTGGCTACACCTTC. Its translation: CASSLDRGPGYTF.

This clonotype has ten or more counts. This chain joins TRBV27 and TRBJ2-3; no clear D gene. Germline V gene data show CDR1 as MNHEY and CDR2 as SMNVEV (reference sequence). This CDR3 is 12 amino acids long. V lost 6 bases, J lost 2 bases, and 6 bases lay in between. CDR3 amino acids: CASRVSTDTQYF. CDR3 in DNA: TGTGCCAGCAGAGTTTCCACAGATACGCAGTATTTT.

The chain couples TRBV5-1 to TRBJ2-1; TRBD1 might be the D (5 bases). This CDR3 comprises 16 residues. Germline CDR1 and CDR2: SGHRS and YFSETQ. Trimming left V 4 bases short and J 4 bases short, with 18 bases between. This CDR3 reads CASSKTTGQPYNEQFF. In nucleotides, the CDR3 is TGCGCCAGCAGCAAAACTACCGGACAACCTTACAATGAGCAGTTCTTC. Variable domain in full (rest from reference TRBV5-1 and TRBJ2-1): KAGVTQTPRYLIKTRGQQVTLSCSPISGHRSVSWYQQTPGQGLQFLFEYFSETQRNKGNFPGRFSGRQFSNSRSEMNVSTLELGDSALYLCASSKTTGQPYNEQFFGPGTRLTVL.

This clonotype came up many times. The CDR3 DNA follows: TGCGCCAGCAGCCTTGCTCTAGCGGGTTTCTACAATGAGCAGTTCTTC. Its protein is CASSLALAGFYNEQFF. V usage is TRBV5-1 and J usage is TRBJ2-1, with TRBD2 identical over 8 bases. Germline V gene sequence: CDR1 SGHRS, CDR2 YFSETQ. Losses at the gene ends were 4 bases for V and 3 bases for J; bases not matched to a gene: 9. This CDR3 has 16 amino acids.

This clonotype has just a few counts. DNA for the CDR3: TGTGCCAGCAGTTCCTCCTCTATTCGGCGGGGTTCCTACGAGCAGTACTTC. It codes for CASSSSSIRRGSYEQYF. The chain links TRBV28 to TRBJ2-7; TRBD2 is a possible D gene (6 bases). V shed 4 bases and J shed 1 base, with 20 bases lying between them. This CDR3 comprises 17 residues. CDR1 MDHEN and CDR2 SYDVKM come from the germline V gene.

This rearrangement joins TRBV12-3 or TRBV12-4 to TRBJ2-6; 7 bases agree with TRBD2. This CDR3 has 15 residues. Trimming cost V 5 bases and J 2 bases; bases outside gene matches: 3. CDR3 sequence (DNA): TGTGCCAGCAGTCCACGGGGGGCTGGGGCCAACGTCCTGACTTTC. This codes for CASSPRGAGANVLTF.

This chain uses TRBV6-5 with TRBJ2-4; maybe TRBD1 (5 bases). The V end lost 6 bases, the J end lost 9 bases, and 15 bases lay between the germline ends. CDR3 length equals 13 residues. Germline CDR1 MNHEY, CDR2 SVGAGI. The CDR3 loop is CASRWGNSGIQYF. Written as DNA, the CDR3 is TGTGCCAGCAGGTGGGGCAACTCGGGCATTCAGTACTTC.

This clonotype was counted a few times. The chain links TRBV7-3 to TRBJ1-1, with D perhaps TRBD1 (5 bases). The V end was cut by 5 bases, the J end by 1 base, with 14 bases between. Germline loops: CDR1 SGHTA, CDR2 FQGTGA. The CDR3 is made up of 15 amino acids. The CDR3 nucleotides read TGTGCCAGCAGCCTGCTGGGGGTCAAGAACACTGAAGCTTTCTTT. Its protein product is CASSLLGVKNTEAFF.

This clonotype was seen a few times. V usage is TRBV3-1 and J usage is TRBJ2-7, with 9 bases that match TRBD2. The CDR3 covers 16 residues. CDR1 LGHDT and CDR2 YNNKEL come from the germline V gene (reference sequence). The V segment lost 4 bases and the J segment 0 bases; nucleotides outside the gene matches: 7. The DNA of the CDR3 is TGTGCCAGCAGCCCGACTAGCGGCGAGAGCTCCTACGAGCAGTACTTC. Its protein product is CASSPTSGESSYEQYF.

This clonotype was counted between two and nine times. This chain joins TRBV7-2 and TRBJ2-7; 12 nucleotides match TRBD1. This CDR3 comprises 16 residues. The V segment lost 3 bases and the J segment 5 bases; nucleotides outside the gene matches: 8. The germline gives CDR1 SGHTA, CDR2 FQGNSA. The CDR3 DNA is TGTGCCAGCAGCTTGGTGCCGGGACAGGGGGCTCACGAGCAGTACTTC. It translates to CASSLVPGQGAHEQYF.

This sequence joins TRBV12-5 and TRBJ2-2, with D perhaps TRBD2 (6 bases). Germline loops: CDR1 LGHNT, CDR2 FRNRAP. The CDR3 runs to 16 residues. Trimming cost V 3 bases and J 7 bases, with 18 bases left between them. The CDR3 reads CASGFTPEGRNGELFF. The CDR3 DNA is TGTGCTAGTGGTTTCACCCCGGAGGGACGAAACGGGGAGCTGTTTTTT.

The rearrangement uses TRBV20-1 and TRBJ2-1, with 12 bases identical to TRBD2. CDR3 length equals 16 residues. From germline, CDR1 is DFQATT and CDR2 SNEGSKA (reference sequence). V was pared by 5 bases and J by 10 bases, with 15 bases of the junction left unmatched. The CDR3: CSAPPLLAGGPQEQFF. The CDR3 DNA reads as TGCAGTGCTCCCCCCCTACTAGCGGGAGGACCTCAAGAGCAGTTCTTC.

The V and J genes are TRBV13 and TRBJ2-7, with TRBD1 matching over 7 bases. In germline, CDR1 is PRHDT, CDR2 FYEKMQ (reference sequence). V lost 5 bases and J lost 2; bases outside the gene matches: 6. CDR3 length equals 14 residues. Here the CDR3 DNA reads TGTGCCAGCAGCGTGGGACAGACCCCCTACGAGCAGTACTTC. It specifies CASSVGQTPYEQYF.

This clonotype was found a few times. The chain joins TRBV29-1 to TRBJ2-7; D is perhaps TRBD1 (5 bases). The CDR3 runs to 14 residues. The V gene lost 6 bases and the J gene lost 1 base, with 16 bases spanning the gap. Germline values: CDR1 SQVTM, CDR2 ANQGSEA. The CDR3 DNA is TGCAGCGTGTCTGGGTCAGGGAATTCCTACGAGCAGTACTTC. Encoded protein: CSVSGSGNSYEQYF.

There are a few counts of this clonotype. One junction end does not reproduce the germline sequence, and a read error may be involved. For the CDR3, the DNA is TGCAGCGTTTCAGGTTATTTCTTC. Its protein product is CSVSGYFF. This chain links TRBV29-1 with TRBJ1-2; no clear D. Per the germline V gene, CDR1 is SQVTM and CDR2 is ANQGSEA. CDR3 length equals 8 residues.

This clonotype was seen a few times. The chain has TRBV2 and TRBJ1-5; a possible D gene is TRBD1 (5 bases). Germline lookup yields CDR1 SNHLY and CDR2 FYNNEI. Trimming removed 4 bases at V and 6 bases at J, with 16 bases between. The CDR3 spans 15 residues. The CDR3 sequence is CASSAWGGYGQPQHF. CDR3 nucleotides: TGTGCCAGCAGTGCATGGGGGGGGTACGGTCAGCCCCAGCATTTT.

The table lists this clonotype with a few counts. This chain uses TRBV18 with TRBJ1-5, with unresolved D. Germline V lookup: CDR1 KGHSH, CDR2 LQKENI. This CDR3 is built from 16 residues. Trimming took off 2 bases at V and 3 bases at J, with 14 bases between the two ends. The CDR3 sequence is CASSPGVGRLNQPQHF. The CDR3, as DNA: TGTGCCAGCTCACCAGGGGTAGGGCGGCTCAATCAGCCCCAGCATTTT.

This rearrangement joins TRBV30 to TRBJ2-5, with 11 bases fitting TRBD1. CDR1 and CDR2 from the germline V gene are GTSNPN and SVGIG (reference sequence). With V trimmed by 0 bases and J by 6 bases, 6 bases remained unmatched. This CDR3 region has 15 residues. Here the CDR3 reads CAWSVGQGARQTQYF. The CDR3 DNA reads as TGTGCCTGGAGTGTTGGACAGGGGGCGCGTCAGACCCAGTACTTC.